This T cell receptor (beta chain) is from a study of T cell responses to AZD1222 COVID-19 vaccine. Repertoires were generated with immunoSEQ multiplex PCR, while TCRdb's copy carries only in-frame clones and drops some. Of about 160,000 clones in the sample, approximately 87% were seen once. The germline V and J ends were trimmed by 1 base and 9 bases, with 12 bases remaining between them. The CDR3 is 13 amino acids. From germline, CDR1 is SEHNR and CDR2 FQNEAQ (reference sequence). The TCR sequence derives from an adult who received the AZD1222 COVID-19 vaccine. The J gene is TRBJ1-1, the V gene TRBV7-9; D might be TRBD1 (6 bases). The sample consisted of peripheral blood, taken 28 days after the second AZD1222 dose. The CDR3 coding sequence is TGTGCCAGCAGCTTAGATGCAGGGGACCAAGCTTTCTTT. This sequence encodes CASSLDAGDQAFF.